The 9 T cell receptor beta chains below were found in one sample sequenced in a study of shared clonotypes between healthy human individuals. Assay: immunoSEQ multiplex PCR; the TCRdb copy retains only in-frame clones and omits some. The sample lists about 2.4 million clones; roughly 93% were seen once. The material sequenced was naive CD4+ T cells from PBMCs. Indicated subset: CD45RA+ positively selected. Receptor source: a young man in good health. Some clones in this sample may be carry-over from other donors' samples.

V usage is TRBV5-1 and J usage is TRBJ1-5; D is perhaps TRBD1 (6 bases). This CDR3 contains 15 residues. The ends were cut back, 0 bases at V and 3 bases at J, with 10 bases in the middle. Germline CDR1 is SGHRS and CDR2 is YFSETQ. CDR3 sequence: CASSLDGDTNQPQHF. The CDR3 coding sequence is TGCGCCAGCAGCTTGGATGGGGACACCAATCAGCCCCAGCATTTT.

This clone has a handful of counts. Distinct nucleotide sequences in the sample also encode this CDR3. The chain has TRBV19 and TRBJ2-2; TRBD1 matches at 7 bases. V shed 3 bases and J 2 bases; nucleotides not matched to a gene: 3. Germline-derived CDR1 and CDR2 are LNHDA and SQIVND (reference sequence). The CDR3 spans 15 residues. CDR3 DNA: TGTGCCAGTAGTATCGGACAGGCCAACACCGGGGAGCTGTTTTTT. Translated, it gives CASSIGQANTGELFF.

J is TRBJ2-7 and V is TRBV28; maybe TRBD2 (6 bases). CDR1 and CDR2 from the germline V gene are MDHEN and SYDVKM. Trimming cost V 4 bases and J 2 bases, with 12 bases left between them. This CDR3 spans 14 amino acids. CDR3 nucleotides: TGTGCCAGCAGTTGGGGTGCGGGACCCTACGAGCAGTACTTC. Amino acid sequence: CASSWGAGPYEQYF.

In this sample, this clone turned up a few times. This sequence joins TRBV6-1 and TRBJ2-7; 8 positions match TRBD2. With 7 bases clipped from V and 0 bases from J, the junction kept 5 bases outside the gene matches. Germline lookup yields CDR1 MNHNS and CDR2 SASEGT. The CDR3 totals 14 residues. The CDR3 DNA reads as TGTGCCAGCACCCGCAGCGGGGGCTCCTACGAGCAGTACTTC. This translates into CASTRSGGSYEQYF.

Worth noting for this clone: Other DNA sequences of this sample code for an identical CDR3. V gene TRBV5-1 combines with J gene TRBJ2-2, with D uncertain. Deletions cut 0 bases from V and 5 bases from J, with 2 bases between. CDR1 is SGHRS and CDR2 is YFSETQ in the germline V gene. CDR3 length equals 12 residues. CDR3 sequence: CASSLETGELFF. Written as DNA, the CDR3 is TGCGCCAGCAGCTTGGAAACCGGGGAGCTGTTTTTT.

DNA for the CDR3: TGTGCCAGCAGCCACCAGGGGCCCTACGAGCAGTACTTC. This translates into CASSHQGPYEQYF. This chain connects TRBV5-6 to TRBJ2-7; the D gene is possibly TRBD1 (6 bases). Germline V gives CDR1 SGHDT, CDR2 YYEEEE. This CDR3 spans 13 amino acids. Between the trimmed V and J ends, which lost 4 bases and 2 bases, there was a span of 10 bases. The full variable domain, its missing parts supplied by reference TRBV5-6 and TRBJ2-7, is DAGVTQSPTHLIKTRGQQVTLRCSPKSGHDTVSWYQQALGQGPQFIFQYYEEEERQRGNFPDRFSGHQFPNYSSELNVNALLLGDSALYLCASSHQGPYEQYFGPGTRLTVT.

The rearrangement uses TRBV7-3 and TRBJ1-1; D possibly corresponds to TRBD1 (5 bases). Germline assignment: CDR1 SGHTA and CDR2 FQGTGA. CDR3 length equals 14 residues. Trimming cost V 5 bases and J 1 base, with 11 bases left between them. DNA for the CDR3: TGTGCCAGCAGCGCCGGGGGAACGAACACTGAAGCTTTCTTT. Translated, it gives CASSAGGTNTEAFF.

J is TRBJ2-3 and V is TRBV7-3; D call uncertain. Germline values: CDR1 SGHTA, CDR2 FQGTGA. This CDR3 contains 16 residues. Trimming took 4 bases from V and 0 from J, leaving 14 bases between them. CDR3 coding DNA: TGTGCCAGCAGCTCTGGGTTGGGTGGGAGCACAGATACGCAGTATTTT. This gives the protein CASSSGLGGSTDTQYF.

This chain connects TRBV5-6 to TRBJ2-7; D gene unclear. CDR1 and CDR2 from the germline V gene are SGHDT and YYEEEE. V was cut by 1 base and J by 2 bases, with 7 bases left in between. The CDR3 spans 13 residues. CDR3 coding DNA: TGTGCCAGCAGCTTGCTGGCAGCCTACGAGCAGTACTTC. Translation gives CASSLLAAYEQYF.